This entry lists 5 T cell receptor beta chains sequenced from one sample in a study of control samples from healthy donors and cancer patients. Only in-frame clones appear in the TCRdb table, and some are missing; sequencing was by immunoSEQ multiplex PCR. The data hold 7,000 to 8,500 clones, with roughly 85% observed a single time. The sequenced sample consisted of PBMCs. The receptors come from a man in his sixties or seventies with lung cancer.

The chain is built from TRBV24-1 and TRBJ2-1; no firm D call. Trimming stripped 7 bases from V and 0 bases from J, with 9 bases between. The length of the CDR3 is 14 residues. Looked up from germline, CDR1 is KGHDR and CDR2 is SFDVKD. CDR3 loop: CATSRSTSYNEQFF. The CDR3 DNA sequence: TGTGCCACCAGCAGGAGCACCTCCTACAATGAGCAGTTCTTC.

This CDR3 is CAWSLSSISWVNTEAFF. The DNA of the CDR3 is TGTGCCTGGAGTTTGAGTTCGATCTCGTGGGTCAACACTGAAGCTTTCTTT. V usage is TRBV30 and J usage is TRBJ1-1; D remains ambiguous. V lost 2 bases and J 2 bases, leaving 21 bases between the germline ends. The CDR3 is 17 amino acids. Germline V gene lookup returns CDR1 GTSNPN and CDR2 SVGIG (reference sequence).

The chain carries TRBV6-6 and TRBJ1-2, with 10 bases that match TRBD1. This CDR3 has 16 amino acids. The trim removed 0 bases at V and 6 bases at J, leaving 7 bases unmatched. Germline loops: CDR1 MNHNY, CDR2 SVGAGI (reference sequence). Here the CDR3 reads CASSYSGTGERNGYTF. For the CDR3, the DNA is TGTGCCAGCAGTTACTCGGGGACAGGGGAAAGGAATGGCTACACCTTC.

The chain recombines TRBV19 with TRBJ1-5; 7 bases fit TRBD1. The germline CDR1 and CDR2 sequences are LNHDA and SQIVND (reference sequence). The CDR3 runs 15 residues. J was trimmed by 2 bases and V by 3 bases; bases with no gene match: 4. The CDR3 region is CASSMNRGGNQPQHF. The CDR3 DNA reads TGTGCCAGTAGTATGAACAGGGGAGGCAATCAGCCCCAGCATTTT.

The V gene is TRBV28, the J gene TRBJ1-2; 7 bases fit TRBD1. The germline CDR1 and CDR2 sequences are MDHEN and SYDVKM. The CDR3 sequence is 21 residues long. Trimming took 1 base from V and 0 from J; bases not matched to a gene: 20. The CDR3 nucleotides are TGTGCCAGCAGTTTATTCTCTTTGTGGGATGCACAGGGGAGGGCTAACTATGGCTACACCTTC. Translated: CASSLFSLWDAQGRANYGYTF.